These 27 T cell receptor delta chains originate from one sample sequenced in a study of DNA immune sequencing with unique molecular identifiers. Genomic DNA underwent 32-plex PCR targeting all 8 TRDV and 4 TRDJ genes. Adapter PCR followed 3 barcoding PCR cycles that attached a 12-nucleotide UMI. TCRdb fed the multiplex PCR reads to CATT. The sample shows hundreds of delta-chain clones, 16% of them seen only once. Sequenced sample: gamma-delta T cells from PBMCs. These receptors were taken from a human donor in good health.

About this clone: One base separates it from a far larger clone, so it is likely a read error. In the same sample, other DNA sequences code for this CDR3. V usage is TRDV2 and J usage is TRDJ1; D is ambiguous. The CDR3 totals 14 residues. Deletions cut 1 base from V and 9 bases from J, with 17 bases between. Germline V gives CDR1 GEAIGNYY, CDR2 EKD. The CDR3 nucleotides are TGTGCCTGTGACACTGTAGAGGTCAGACGGGAACTCATCTTT. It translates to CACDTVEVRRELIF.

The sample holds a few counts of this clone. This chain joins TRDV1 and TRDJ1; a possible D gene is TRDD3 (5 bases). V dropped 0 bases and J dropped 3 bases, with 23 bases sitting between them. Germline CDR1 and CDR2: TSWWSYY and QGS. The CDR3 runs 19 residues. The CDR3 sequence: CALGELPSPMGSRADKLIF. CDR3 in DNA: TGTGCTCTTGGGGAACTTCCCTCCCCGATGGGATCTCGGGCCGATAAACTCATCTTT.

As to this clone: Since a far larger clone is one base different, this is likely a read error. This sample includes further DNA sequences coding for the same CDR3. The rearrangement links TRDV3 to TRDJ1; TRDD3 matches at 12 bases. V lost 1 base, J lost 3 bases, and 9 bases stayed unmatched. This CDR3 has 16 amino acids. The germline V gene encodes CDR1 TVYSNPD and CDR2 GDNSRS (reference sequence). CDR3 bases: TGTGCCTTTATTGCTGGGGGATACGAGGTACCCGATAAACTCATCTTT. It encodes CAFIAGGYEVPDKLIF.

As concerns this clone: It differs at one base from a far larger clone, so likely a read error. In the same sample, other DNA sequences code for this CDR3. This rearrangement joins TRDV3 to TRDJ2; D unresolved. The CDR3 loop spans 14 amino acids. Germline values: CDR1 TVYSNPD, CDR2 GDNSRS (reference sequence). Deletions cut 2 bases from V and 1 base from J, with 11 bases between. DNA for the CDR3: TGTGCCTTTTCGCCGCCCCTTTTGACAGCACAACTCTTCTTT. As protein: CAFSPPLLTAQLFF.

As concerns this clone: This may stem from a read error, because a much larger clone lies one nucleotide away. Other DNA sequences within the sample encode an identical CDR3. The chain links TRDV1 to TRDJ1; 12 nucleotides align to TRDD3. TCRdb leaves out the J gene; it was filled in here by matching the DNA to germline. The V gene's germline CDR1 is TSWWSYY and CDR2 QGS. This CDR3 region has 23 residues. CDR3 protein: CALGVRPFLRLMYWGIHTDKLIF. CDR3 bases: TGTGCTCTTGGGGTCCGCCCCTTCCTACGATTAATGTACTGGGGGATACACACTGATAAACTCATCTTT.

Concerning this clone: TCRdb pairs this DNA with a much larger clone's protein that differs at residue 10, likely a read error; the protein shown was translated from the DNA. J is TRDJ1 and V is TRDV2; D gene ambiguous. Looked up from germline, CDR1 is GEAIGNYY and CDR2 is EKD. V lost 1 base to trimming and J lost 9 bases, with 17 bases between them. The CDR3 length is 14 residues. The CDR3 DNA is TGTGCCTGTGACACTGTAGAGGTCAGGCAGGAACTCATCTTT. Its translation is CACDTVEVRQELIF.

By proportion, this clone is medium-sized (0.01 to 0.1%). The chain employs TRDV2 and TRDJ1; TRDD3 aligns across 13 bases. Germline V gene data show CDR1 as GEAIGNYY and CDR2 as EKD. Germline trimming cut 2 bases from V and 7 bases from J; bases unmatched to any gene: 6. This CDR3 has 15 residues. For the CDR3, the DNA is TGTGCCTGTGACAGCGTACTGGGGGATACGCGTAAACTCATCTTT. The encoded protein is CACDSVLGDTRKLIF.

The table lists this clone with a few counts. The protein in TCRdb stems from a much larger clone and differs at residue 8 from this DNA's translation, likely a read error; here the protein is translated from the DNA. The rearrangement links TRDV3 to TRDJ2; D unresolved. The J call is in doubt because the DNA end fits TRDJ1 better. CDR1 and CDR2 from the germline V gene are TVYSNPD and GDNSRS (reference sequence). The CDR3 sequence is 16 residues long. CDR3 amino acids: CAFFGLGSGLADKLIF. Here the CDR3 DNA reads TGTGCCTTTTTCGGCTTAGGCAGTGGGCTTGCCGATAAACTCATCTTT.

Only a few counts were recorded for this clone. The protein TCRdb gives is from a much larger clone and does not agree with this DNA's translation at residue 13, likely a read error; the protein shown here comes from the DNA. The V and J genes are TRDV3 and TRDJ1; 10 nucleotides agree with TRDD3. This CDR3 is built from 16 residues. The germline CDR1 and CDR2 sequences are TVYSNPD and GDNSRS (reference sequence). CDR3 region: CAFIAGGYEVPDELIF. The DNA for the CDR3 is TGTGCCTTTATTGCCGGGGGATACGAGGTACCCGATGAACTCATCTTT.

About this clone itself: The mismatch at residue 5 between this DNA's translation and the TCRdb protein of a much larger clone likely reflects a read error; the protein shown is translated from the DNA. This rearrangement joins TRDV1 to TRDJ1, with 9 bases identical to TRDD3. CDR3 length: 24 amino acids. Per germline, CDR1 TSWWSYY and CDR2 QGS. The CDR3 spells CALGQLSRGHPLGDRGRYTDKLIF. The CDR3 DNA reads TGTGCTCTTGGGCAACTGTCTAGAGGTCACCCGCTGGGGGATCGAGGAAGGTACACCGATAAACTCATCTTT.

This clone was counted a few times. The chain couples TRDV2 to TRDJ1; 13 bases agree with TRDD3. Germline CDR1 is GEAIGNYY and CDR2 is EKD. The CDR3 covers 16 residues. Trimming took 0 bases from V and 3 from J; bases not matched to a gene: 3. CDR3 DNA: TGTGCCTGTGACACCTTACTGGGGGATACGCCCGATAAACTCATCTTT. Encoded protein: CACDTLLGDTPDKLIF.

The called J gene is TRDJ1, whereas the V gene has no call; TRDD3, as called in the table, went unchecked against the DNA. There are 21 residues in the CDR3. The CDR3 region has the DNA TGTGCCTGTGACTCCCCTTTCGACGTGGTAGGTCGCCCGCGTGGCACCGATAAACTCATCTTT. Protein product: CACDSPFDVVGRPRGTDKLIF.

Of note for this clone: This likely traces to a read error, being one base from a far larger clone. The sample carries other DNA sequences with the same CDR3. The chain combines TRDV3 with TRDJ1; D not resolved. The CDR3 is 16 amino acids. Germline lookup yields CDR1 TVYSNPD and CDR2 GDNSRS (reference sequence). V lost 2 bases to trimming and J lost 3 bases, with 22 bases between them. The CDR3: CAFFGLGGGLADKLIF. The DNA for the CDR3 is TGTGCCTTTTTCGGATTAGGCGGTGGGCTTGCCGATAAACTCATCTTT.

Turning to this clone: A read error is likely here: a far larger clone is one base away. The chain uses TRDV1 and TRDJ1, with D possibly matching TRDD3 (6 bases). The J gene, missing from TCRdb, was assigned here through DNA to germline matching. Trimming cost V 1 base and J 4 bases, with 43 bases left between them. The CDR3 covers 25 residues. CDR1 is TSWWSYY, CDR2 QGS, per germline. The CDR3 DNA follows: TGTGCTCTTGGGGAACCCAACCCATTACCCCTCCTGTTTTCCTCCCAATGGATACTACTCGATAAACTCATCTTT. Encoded protein: CALGEPNPLPLLFSSQWILLDKLIF.

Within the sample, this clone is medium-sized. The J gene is TRDJ1, the V gene TRDV2, with 13 positions matching TRDD3. This CDR3 comprises 19 residues. Trimming took 0 bases from V and 0 from J; bases not matched to a gene: 9. Germline values: CDR1 GEAIGNYY, CDR2 EKD. CDR3 protein: CACDTVKLGDTPNTDKLIF. CDR3 sequence (DNA): TGTGCCTGTGACACCGTCAAACTGGGGGATACGCCAAACACCGATAAACTCATCTTT.

This clone was observed a handful of times. A far larger clone is just one base off, so this is likely a read error. The genes are TRDV2 and TRDJ2; D is unclear. The CDR3 covers 14 residues. Germline CDR1 reads GEAIGNYY; CDR2 reads EKD. The CDR3 protein is CACDTVEVRRELIF. In DNA form, the CDR3 reads TGTGCCTGTGACACTGTAGAGGTCAGGCGGGAACTCATATTT.

Turning to this clone: The amino acid sequence in TCRdb belongs to a much larger clone and departs from this DNA's translation at residue 6, likely a sequencing read error; the sequence shown is translated from the DNA. This rearrangement joins TRDV3 to TRDJ1, with 10 bases matching TRDD3. Germline CDR1 TVYSNPD, CDR2 GDNSRS (reference sequence). With V trimmed by 2 bases and J by 7 bases, 25 bases remained unmatched. The CDR3 covers 19 residues. CDR3 DNA: TGTGCCTTTTCGGGATCAATGCTCTCTGGGGGATATGCCCTGGGTAAACTCATCTTT. The encoded protein is CAFSGSMLSGGYALGKLIF.

Judged by abundance, this clone is medium-sized (0.01 to 0.1%). The chain combines TRDV2 with TRDJ1, with D possibly TRDD3 on 5 matching bases. Trimming took off 0 bases at V and 0 bases at J, with 10 bases between the two ends. CDR3 length equals 15 residues. Germline values: CDR1 GEAIGNYY, CDR2 EKD. The DNA of the CDR3 is TGTGCCTGTGACACCTGGGGAACGTACACCGATAAACTCATCTTT. It yields the protein CACDTWGTYTDKLIF.

The sample holds a few counts of this clone. TCRdb shows a much larger clone's protein in place of this DNA's translation, and the two differ at residue 4, likely through a read error; the protein shown is translated from the DNA. The V gene is TRDV2, the J gene TRDJ1; no definite D call. This CDR3 has 14 amino acids. Germline V lookup: CDR1 GEAIGNYY, CDR2 EKD. CDR3 nucleotides: TGTGCCTGTAACACTGTAGAGGTCAGGCGGGAACTCATCTTT. Encoded protein: CACNTVEVRRELIF.

As regards this clone: A far larger clone is only one base removed, so a read error is likely. V gene assignment gives TRDV1, but the J gene was left uncalled; the D call TRDD3 from the table was never checked on the DNA. This CDR3 contains 23 residues. Germline V gives CDR1 TSWWSYY, CDR2 QGS. CDR3 loop: CALGGSRGYRGYAGTKYTDNLIF. In nucleotides, the CDR3 is TGTGCTCTTGGGGGGTCGCGGGGCTATCGGGGATACGCGGGGACTAAGTACACCGATAATCTCATCTTT.

This clone was seen only a few times. This may stem from a read error, because a much larger clone lies one nucleotide away. This specimen includes other DNA sequences encoding the same CDR3. V usage is TRDV3 and J usage is TRDJ1; 7 nucleotides line up with TRDD3. V gave up 3 bases and J gave up 11 bases; unmatched junction bases: 15. Germline V gene sequence: CDR1 TVYSNPD, CDR2 GDNSRS (reference sequence). There are 13 residues in the CDR3. The CDR3 coding sequence is TGTGCCTTCTCATACTGGGGCATAGATGGCCTCATCTTT. Protein: CAFSYWGIDGLIF.

By sample share, this clone is medium-sized. The V and J genes are TRDV2 and TRDJ1; 7 nucleotides align to TRDD3. The germline CDR1 and CDR2 sequences are GEAIGNYY and EKD. V shed 0 bases and J 6 bases; nucleotides not matched to a gene: 24. This CDR3 has 20 residues. In DNA form, the CDR3 reads TGTGCCTGTGACACCGTGTCGCAAGTACTGGGGAACCCACCTGGCCATAAACTCATCTTT. Amino acid sequence: CACDTVSQVLGNPPGHKLIF.

This clone was detected only a few times. TCRdb's protein, taken from a much larger clone, differs from this DNA's translation at residue 7, likely owing to a read error; the protein displayed comes from the DNA. The rearrangement links TRDV2 to TRDJ1, with D unresolved. Trimming pared 3 bases from V and 0 bases from J, leaving 16 bases between. The CDR3 consists of 16 residues. Germline-derived CDR1 and CDR2 are GEAIGNYY and EKD. CDR3 protein: CACDGLVGSYTDKLIF. The CDR3 nucleotides are TGTGCCTGTGACGGCCTGGTGGGCTCATACACCGATAAACTCATCTTT.

Remarks on this clone: TCRdb's entry gives the protein of a much larger clone, which mismatches this DNA's translation at residue 4, likely from a read error; the protein reported here is translated from the DNA. The V call is TRDV1, the J call TRDJ1, with 9 positions matching TRDD3. No J gene is reported in TCRdb; it was inferred here by comparing the DNA with germline. CDR1 and CDR2 from the germline V gene are TSWWSYY and QGS. The CDR3 consists of 24 residues. This CDR3 reads CALVELSRGHPLGDRGRYTDKLIF. Written as DNA, the CDR3 is TGTGCTCTTGTGGAACTGTCTAGAGGTCACCCGCTGGGGGATCGAGGAAGGTACACCGATAAACTCATCTTT.

This clone qualifies as medium-sized. This chain links TRDV2 with TRDJ1; D uncertain. The ends were cut back, 3 bases at V and 10 bases at J, with 23 bases in the middle. CDR3 length: 15 residues. Germline assignment: CDR1 GEAIGNYY and CDR2 EKD. CDR3 sequence: CACDGVGVGVSGLIF. The DNA for the CDR3 is TGTGCCTGTGACGGGGTGGGCGTCGGTGTGAGCGGACTCATCTTT.

By frequency in the sample, this clone is medium-sized. Within the sample, other DNA sequences also encode this same CDR3. The chain joins TRDV2 to TRDJ1; 8 bases are a match to TRDD3. V was pared by 0 bases and J by 0 bases, with 2 bases of the junction left unmatched. The germline V gene encodes CDR1 GEAIGNYY and CDR2 EKD. The CDR3 covers 15 residues. CDR3 DNA: TGTGCCTGTGACACCTTACTGGGGGACACCGATAAACTCATCTTT. Encoded protein: CACDTLLGDTDKLIF.

This clone has only a few counts. The translation of this DNA and the TCRdb protein of a much larger clone differ at residue 5, probably owing to a read error; the protein shown here is translated from the DNA. This chain uses TRDV2 with TRDJ1, with 7 bases fitting TRDD3. The germline V gene has CDR1 GEAIGNYY and CDR2 EKD. With 3 bases clipped from V and 0 bases from J, the junction kept 9 bases outside the gene matches. The CDR3 runs to 16 residues. DNA for the CDR3: TGTGCCTGTGACTGCCTGGGGGGCTCATACACCGATAAACTCATCTTT. Protein product: CACDCLGGSYTDKLIF.